What follows describes a single T cell receptor beta chain. Its target antigen remains unknown. Base qualities are not at hand, and no much larger clone is one base apart. The source of the sample is a study of response to subunit inactivated influenza vaccine listed by TCRdb under 2018. In terms of the full investigation: The study used deep quantitative T cell receptor repertoire profiling to track responses to a trivalent subunit inactivated influenza vaccine.

The study at large found these results: The authors suggested that each seasonal influenza vaccination may recruit only a limited number of new T cells.

Libraries were made using RT-PCR. Reads for this sample came from an Illumina HiSeq 2500. TCRdb cleaned the public reads at Q25 with fastp, built clones with MiXCR and kept in-frame beta chains. A single entry per CDR3 protein holds the most common genes and DNA from its merged rows. Across this sample there are hundreds of thousands of distinct CDR3 sequences, with 12% to 15% seen only once. Jointly, the top ten make up less than 9% of the sample. The cysteine opens and the phenylalanine closes a CDR3 of 14 amino acids. CDR3 DNA is the only sequence kept; it has 42 bases, read in frame from the first base. CDR1 and CDR2 are drawn from the germline V gene: MDHEN, SYDVKM. V trim: 7 bases; J trim: 3 bases; unmatched bases: 7.

The rearranged segments are TRBV28 and TRBJ1-1; 8 nucleotides in the junction match TRBD1. The sequence came from a man in his forties or fifties who received an inactivated influenza vaccine. Donor details come from another sample of the same person, matched by shared clones. The input for sequencing was PBMCs from blood, taken about 14 days before vaccination. The DNA reads as follows: TGTGCCAGCAACATTGGGACAGGAGACACTGAAGCTTTCTTT. It translates as CASNIGTGDTEAFF.